This is a list of T cell receptor beta chains from one sample in a study of T cells after yellow fever vaccination. Via MiXCR, TCRdb re-called the 5' RACE reads, giving one row per CDR3 protein. The repertoire holds 300,000 to 350,000 distinct CDR3 sequences, with around 8.1% as singletons. The specimen comprised PBMCs, sampled 45 days after the first yellow fever vaccination. The receptors derive from a man younger than 30 who received the YFV17D yellow fever vaccine. The CDR3 runs from the conserved cysteine through the conserved F or W. D genes are given only for firm matches. The size of a clone is reported for some rows only, either as once, few or many, or as a class for expanded clones.

D: NA; J: TRBJ1-4; size: NA; V: TRBV20-1; DNA: TGCAGTGCCTTGGGCCGCCGCGGGCTAGGAAAACTGTTTTTT; CDR3: CSALGRRGLGKLFF
D: NA; J: TRBJ1-2; size: NA; V: TRBV5-4; DNA: TGTGCCAGCAGCTGGGGGCCGTTACGAGCTAACTATGGCTACACCTTC; CDR3: CASSWGPLRANYGYTF
D: NA; J: TRBJ2-2; size: NA; V: TRBV29-1; DNA: TGCAGCGTTGAAGCCCGGCGGAGGACCGGGGAGCTGTTTTTT; CDR3: CSVEARRRTGELFF
D: NA; J: TRBJ2-3; size: NA; V: TRBV5-1; DNA: TGCGCCAGCAGCTTGGATGGGCCGCCGGATACGCAGTATTTT; CDR3: CASSLDGPPDTQYF
D: NA; J: TRBJ2-5; size: NA; V: TRBV28; DNA: TGTGCCGGCGGGACAACCGAGACCCAGTACTTC; CDR3: CAGGTTETQYF
D: NA; J: TRBJ1-2; size: NA; V: TRBV7-2; DNA: TGTGCCAGCAGCCCGCCCCACTATGGCTACACCTTC; CDR3: CASSPPHYGYTF
D: NA; J: TRBJ2-4; size: NA; V: TRBV6-2/TRBV6-3; DNA: TGTGCCAGCAGAGCCGACATCTTAGCCAAAAACATTCAGTACTTC; CDR3: CASRADILAKNIQYF
D: TRBD2; J: TRBJ2-3; size: NA; V: TRBV7-2; DNA: TGTGCCAGCAGCTTCCTCTCCAGCGGGGGAAGGTCAGATACGCAGTATTTT; CDR3: CASSFLSSGGRSDTQYF
D: NA; J: TRBJ2-1; size: few; V: TRBV7-2; DNA: TGTGCCAGCAGCTTAGCCAGGACTTCCTACAATGAGCAGTTCTTC; CDR3: CASSLARTSYNEQFF
D: NA; J: TRBJ1-3; size: NA; V: TRBV5-6; DNA: TGTGCCAGCAGCTTGTCGCCATTCTGGGGAGGAAACACCATATATTTT; CDR3: CASSLSPFWGGNTIYF
D: NA; J: TRBJ1-5; size: few; V: TRBV7-2; DNA: TGTGCCAGCAGCTTAGACGGGGGGGGGAGCAATCAGCCCCAGCATTTT; CDR3: CASSLDGGGSNQPQHF
D: TRBD1; J: TRBJ1-1; size: few; V: TRBV6-2/TRBV6-3; DNA: TGTGCCAGCAGTGAGCCTGCCGGGACAGGGTGGAGTGAAGCTTTCTTT; CDR3: CASSEPAGTGWSEAFF
D: NA; J: TRBJ2-1; size: few; V: TRBV2; DNA: TGTGCCAGCAGTGAATGGTTCGCGGGGCAATACAATGAGCAGTTCTTC; CDR3: CASSEWFAGQYNEQFF
D: TRBD1; J: TRBJ2-2; size: many; V: TRBV18; DNA: TGTGCCAGCTCACCCCCGTCTGGGACAGGGGTCACCGGGGAGCTGTTTTTT; CDR3: CASSPPSGTGVTGELFF
D: NA; J: TRBJ2-3; size: few; V: TRBV11-3; DNA: TGTGCCAGCAGCTCTGGGGGCAGCCCTAGCACAGATACGCAGTATTTT; CDR3: CASSSGGSPSTDTQYF
D: NA; J: TRBJ1-5; size: many; V: TRBV20-1; DNA: TGCAGTGCTAGGGAGACAGTTAAGCCGCCCCAGCATTTT; CDR3: CSARETVKPPQHF
D: NA; J: TRBJ1-2; size: NA; V: TRBV18; DNA: TGTGCCAGCTCACCCCCGGGGGGGGGACCGAGCTATGGCTACACCTTC; CDR3: CASSPPGGGPSYGYTF
D: NA; J: TRBJ2-5; size: few; V: TRBV6-1; DNA: TGTGCCAGCAGTGAAGTGTGGGGTCTCGGGGAGACCCAGTACTTC; CDR3: CASSEVWGLGETQYF
D: TRBD2; J: TRBJ2-5; size: NA; V: TRBV20-1; DNA: TGCAGTGGCGCGGGGGGGGAGACCCAGTACTTC; CDR3: CSGAGGETQYF
D: NA; J: TRBJ2-3; size: many; V: TRBV7-9; DNA: TGTGCCAGCAGTCCTACACCGACGGATACTAGCACAGATACGCAGTATTTT; CDR3: CASSPTPTDTSTDTQYF
D: NA; J: TRBJ2-1; size: few; V: TRBV24-1; DNA: TGTGCCACCAGTGGAGGGGCGGGCGTTGAGCAGTTCTTC; CDR3: CATSGGAGVEQFF
D: TRBD2; J: TRBJ2-3; size: many; V: TRBV29-1; DNA: TGCAGCGTTGTAGGACTAGCGGGGGGCGATACGCAGTATTTT; CDR3: CSVVGLAGGDTQYF
D: TRBD1; J: TRBJ2-7; size: few; V: TRBV4-3; DNA: TGCGCCAGCAGCAAGGACAGGGCGGTCTACGAGCAGTACTTC; CDR3: CASSKDRAVYEQYF
D: NA; J: TRBJ1-5; size: NA; V: TRBV15; DNA: TGTGCCACCAGCAGAGGTCTTCAGCCCCAGCATTTT; CDR3: CATSRGLQPQHF
D: TRBD1; J: TRBJ2-2; size: few; V: TRBV19; DNA: TGTGCCAGTAGCCCACAGGGGGCTTCGACCGGGGAGCTGTTTTTT; CDR3: CASSPQGASTGELFF
D: NA; J: TRBJ2-7; size: NA; V: TRBV4-1; DNA: TGCGCCAGCAGCCAATCGGAGGAAGGGCTCTACGAGCAGTACTTC; CDR3: CASSQSEEGLYEQYF
D: TRBD2; J: TRBJ2-2; size: NA; V: TRBV5-1; DNA: TGCGCCAGCAGCACCGGGAGGCAAAGGGACACCGGGGAGCTGTTTTTT; CDR3: CASSTGRQRDTGELFF
D: TRBD2; J: TRBJ2-3; size: few; V: TRBV20-1; DNA: TGCAGTGCTACGGGACTAGCGGGGGGTTCGACAGATACGCAGTATTTT; CDR3: CSATGLAGGSTDTQYF
D: NA; J: TRBJ1-3; size: few; V: TRBV20-1; DNA: TGCAGTGCTAGTAGCTGGAGAAACACCATATATTTT; CDR3: CSASSWRNTIYF
D: TRBD1; J: TRBJ2-3; size: NA; V: TRBV3-1; DNA: TGTGCCAGCAGCCCCAGGACAGGGGGCCAGGGAGATACGCAGTATTTT; CDR3: CASSPRTGGQGDTQYF
D: NA; J: TRBJ2-7; size: NA; V: TRBV6-1; DNA: TGTGCCAGCACCACGGGGATCGGGTACGAGCAGTACTTC; CDR3: CASTTGIGYEQYF
D: TRBD1; J: TRBJ1-6; size: many; V: TRBV4-3; DNA: TGCGCCAGCAGCCAAGAGACCCCAGGGGGAAATTCACCCCTCCACTTT; CDR3: CASSQETPGGNSPLHF
D: NA; J: TRBJ1-4; size: few; V: TRBV7-9; DNA: TGTGCCAGCAGCTACGAGAGTGGTGAAAAACTGTTTTTT; CDR3: CASSYESGEKLFF
D: NA; J: TRBJ2-2; size: NA; V: TRBV19; DNA: TGTGCCAGTAGTAGCTCGCCCGCCGGGGAGCTGTTTTTT; CDR3: CASSSSPAGELFF
D: TRBD1; J: TRBJ2-5; size: NA; V: TRBV12-3/TRBV12-4; DNA: TGTGCCAGCGGGGACAGGAACCTCCAAGAGACCCAGTACTTC; CDR3: CASGDRNLQETQYF
D: NA; J: TRBJ1-1; size: many; V: TRBV5-1; DNA: TGCGCCAGCAGCCGACAGCAGGGGTGGGGTGAAGCTTTCTTT; CDR3: CASSRQQGWGEAFF
D: NA; J: TRBJ2-7; size: NA; V: TRBV11-2; DNA: TGTGCCAGCAGCTTTGGACCAAACGGCTACGAGCAGTACTTC; CDR3: CASSFGPNGYEQYF